Below are 15 T cell receptor beta chains sequenced from a single sample in a study of Ad26.COV2.S vaccination and SARS-CoV-2 variants. Treatment described: some 19 received Ad26.COV2.S at low or high dose, single or two shots; about 5 received placebo; per-sample allocation not given. It was on day 63 after the first vaccine or placebo injection that samples were taken. Sequenced by immunoSEQ multiplex PCR; TCRdb stores in-frame clones only, minus some. The sample holds about 330,000 clones, 85% to 90% seen once. The sample in question was peripheral blood, obtained in a trial of Ad26.COV2.S vaccine versus placebo. These receptors came from a person aged 18-65 years who received the Ad26.COV2.S COVID-19 vaccine or a placebo.

V gene TRBV4-1 combines with J gene TRBJ2-1; possibly TRBD1 for D (7 bases). The germline CDR1 and CDR2 sequences are MGHRA and YSYEKL. Trimming left V 5 bases short and J 4 bases short, with 15 bases between. The length of the CDR3 is 15 residues. CDR3 residues: CASSSFQGGYNEQFF. The DNA of the CDR3 is TGCGCCAGCAGCTCTTTTCAGGGGGGATACAATGAGCAGTTCTTC.

The rearrangement links TRBV6-2 or TRBV6-3 to TRBJ1-1; 9 nucleotides agree with TRBD1. V was pared by 6 bases and J by 10 bases, with 21 bases of the junction left unmatched. This CDR3 spans 17 amino acids. The germline gives CDR1 MNHEY, CDR2 SVGEGT. CDR3 nucleotide sequence: TGTGCCAGCAGCGACCTCGGGACAGGGATACCCAACGGGGGAGCTTTCTTT. This encodes CASSDLGTGIPNGGAFF.

This chain uses TRBV19 with TRBJ2-7, with 14 bases identical to TRBD2. This CDR3 comprises 15 residues. CDR1 LNHDA and CDR2 SQIVND come from the germline V gene (reference sequence). V shed 10 bases and J 7 bases; nucleotides not matched to a gene: 12. CDR3 sequence: CATSPGLAGAWEQYV. The CDR3, as DNA: TGTGCCACCTCCCCGGGACTAGCGGGAGCTTGGGAGCAGTACGTC.

The chain links TRBV5-5 to TRBJ2-7; no definite D call. Trimming took off 4 bases at V and 4 bases at J, with 12 bases between the two ends. CDR3 length: 13 amino acids. Germline-derived CDR1 and CDR2 are SGHKS and YYEKEE (reference sequence). CDR3 nucleotides: TGTGCCAGCAGCAGCAGGTTAGGGTACGAGCAGTACTTC. This codes for CASSSRLGYEQYF.

The chain combines TRBV6-4 with TRBJ1-1; 8 bases match TRBD1. Trimming cost V 3 bases and J 6 bases; bases outside gene matches: 6. Per the germline V gene, CDR1 is MRHNA and CDR2 is SNTAGT. The CDR3 contains 14 residues. CDR3 in amino acids: CASSESGTGAEAFF. CDR3 in DNA: TGTGCCAGCAGTGAAAGTGGGACAGGTGCTGAAGCTTTCTTT.

The J gene is TRBJ1-1, the V gene TRBV27, with TRBD1 matching 10 bases. CDR3 length: 15 amino acids. CDR1 is MNHEY, CDR2 SMNVEV, per germline (reference sequence). V gave up 5 bases and J gave up 5 bases; unmatched junction bases: 8. CDR3 region: CASSPDRGRGTEAFF. Here the CDR3 DNA reads TGTGCCAGCAGTCCAGACAGGGGGCGCGGGACTGAAGCTTTCTTT.

This sequence joins TRBV7-6 and TRBJ1-6; D remains ambiguous. CDR3 length: 14 residues. Germline values: CDR1 SGHVS, CDR2 FNYEAQ. Trimming cost V 1 base and J 6 bases, with 7 bases left between them. The DNA for the CDR3 is TGTGCCAGCAGCTTAGAGCATCTTAATTCACCCCTCCACTTT. It codes for CASSLEHLNSPLHF.

V usage is TRBV5-5 and J usage is TRBJ1-1, with D possibly TRBD1 on 6 matching bases. CDR1 and CDR2 from the germline V gene are SGHKS and YYEKEE (reference sequence). With 4 bases removed from V and 4 bases from J, the gap between germline ends came to 11 bases. The CDR3 sequence is 13 residues long. The CDR3 DNA is TGTGCCAGCAGCGTGGGGGGCGGCACTGAAGCTTTCTTT. Translated, it gives CASSVGGGTEAFF.

This clone showed up just a few times. The chain is built from TRBV5-6 and TRBJ1-2, with D unresolved. The CDR3 is made up of 12 amino acids. The germline CDR1 and CDR2 sequences are SGHDT and YYEEEE. V was shortened by 0 bases and J by 6 bases, with 6 bases between the two germline ends. CDR3 in amino acids: CASSLGVDGYTF. The CDR3 nucleotides read TGTGCCAGCAGCTTGGGGGTGGATGGCTACACCTTC.

This clone was found once. The chain is built from TRBV4-3 and TRBJ2-2, with D possibly being TRBD2 (6 bases). Germline CDR1 and CDR2: LGHNA and YSLEER. Between the trimmed V and J ends, which lost 0 bases and 2 bases, there was a span of 7 bases. CDR3 length: 15 amino acids. Here the CDR3 reads CASSQEGLNTGELFF. Here the CDR3 DNA reads TGCGCCAGCAGCCAAGAAGGACTAAACACCGGGGAGCTGTTTTTT.

The CDR3 bases are TGTGCCAGCAGCTCTACTAGCGGGGGGGGCCAAGAGACCCAGTACTTC. It specifies CASSSTSGGGQETQYF. V gene TRBV11-3 combines with J gene TRBJ2-5; 13 bases match TRBD2. V lost 4 bases to trimming and J lost 1 base; unmatched junction nucleotides: 3. The CDR3 has 16 residues. Germline lookup yields CDR1 SGHNT and CDR2 YENEEA. Supplemented by reference TRBV11-3 and TRBJ2-5, the full variable domain reads EAGVVQSPRYKIIEKKQPVAFWCNPISGHNTLYWYLQNLGQGPELLIRYENEEAVDDSQLPKDRFSAERLKGVDSTLKIQPAELGDSAVYLCASSSTSGGGQETQYFGPGTRLLVL.

This chain uses TRBV18 with TRBJ2-5; D gene uncertain. Germline V gene sequence: CDR1 KGHSH, CDR2 LQKENI. There are 15 residues in the CDR3. Deletions cut 0 bases from V and 0 bases from J, with 8 bases between. The CDR3 loop reads CASSPPVGNQETQYF. CDR3 DNA: TGTGCCAGCTCACCACCGGTCGGCAACCAAGAGACCCAGTACTTC. The full variable domain, in which reference TRBV18 and TRBJ2-5 provide the parts outside the CDR3, is NAGVMQNPRHLVRRRGQEARLRCSPMKGHSHVYWYRQLPEEGLKFMVYLQKENIIDESGMPKERFSAEFPKEGPSILRIQQVVRGDSAAYFCASSPPVGNQETQYFGPGTRLLVL.

The chain links TRBV15 to TRBJ1-2; perhaps TRBD1 as D (5 bases). Trimming shortened V by 0 bases and J by 1 base, and 24 bases separated the two germline ends. The germline CDR1 and CDR2 sequences are LNHNV and YYDKDF (reference sequence). CDR3 size: 20 residues. The CDR3 DNA follows: TGTGCCACCAGCAGAGATCGATGGGGGGACGTCGAGCCCTTTAACTATGGCTACACCTTC. Translated: CATSRDRWGDVEPFNYGYTF.

The chain combines TRBV21-1 with TRBJ1-2. TRBV21-1 is described as a pseudogene. The CDR3 has 14 amino acids. The CDR3 protein is CASSKAMANYGYTF. The CDR3 region has the DNA TGTGCCAGCAGCAAAGCGATGGCTAACTATGGCTACACCTTC.

V and J are TRBV30 and TRBJ1-1; 11 bases map to TRBD1. CDR1 and CDR2 (germline): GTSNPN, SVGIG (reference sequence). The CDR3 length is 15 residues. Germline trimming cut 5 bases from V and 5 bases from J; bases unmatched to any gene: 10. The CDR3 is CAWAWPDRGLTEAFF. The CDR3 DNA sequence: TGTGCCTGGGCGTGGCCGGACAGGGGGCTTACTGAAGCTTTCTTT.